What follows is one T cell receptor beta chain and its context. This specimen belongs to a study of blood T cell repertoires in COVID-19. In the study overall: COVID-19 samples collected from the United States, Italy and Spain covered acute and convalescent phases. Sample material is recorded as cDNA or gDNA derived from T cells, B-cell-depleted T cells, or PBMCs.

Original handling: Estimates of nucleated cell counts were drawn from the amplification of reference gene primers. The repertoire was sequenced with immunoSEQ multiplex PCR; TCRdb's copy has only in-frame clones and lacks some. The DNA gave D and trimming, while V, J and clone size come from that table. The sample has about 59,000 clones, more than 60% seen once. Sequenced sample: peripheral blood. The clonotype was recovered from a woman in her 70s with acute or convalescent COVID-19.

The CDR3 loop is CASSPQLGQGAGGYTF. CDR3 DNA sequence: TGTGCCAGCAGCCCCCAACTGGGACAGGGGGCTGGTGGCTACACCTTC. V is TRBV7-9 and J is TRBJ1-2, with TRBD1 matching over 12 bases. This CDR3 contains 16 residues. The J segment lost 7 bases and the V segment lost 5 bases, leaving 11 bases of the junction unmatched. The germline gives CDR1 SEHNR, CDR2 FQNEAQ (reference sequence). The variable domain in full, with the rest retrieved from reference TRBV7-9 and TRBJ1-2, is DTGVSQNPRHKITKRGQNVTFRCDPISEHNRLYWYRQTLGQGPEFLTYFQNEAQLEKSRLLSDRFSAERPKGSFSTLEIQRTEQGDSAMYLCASSPQLGQGAGGYTFGSGTRLTVV.